This T cell receptor (beta chain) is from a study of cytomegalovirus exposure and HLA in healthy donors. Study findings and constraints: Cytomegalovirus-associated status was assigned to 150 to 200 TCR beta chains. It was reported that the classifier diagnosed cytomegalovirus status with high specificity and sensitivity in both the original and validation cohorts.

Primers: 60 Vbeta forward and 13 Jbeta reverse. Original processing notes: Later work found 65 million to 100 million unique TCR beta chains, with roughly 11 million shared. Sequencing was performed with immunoSEQ multiplex PCR; in TCRdb, only in-frame clones are kept and a portion is missing. D and trimming were read from the DNA, whereas the V and J calls and clone size are those reported in that table. The table shows around 200,000 clones, with roughly 91% occurring only once. Regarding this clone: Its target is unknown.

Deletions cut 4 bases from V and 2 bases from J, with 27 bases between. CDR3 length: 19 amino acids. Germline V gene data show CDR1 as SGHRS and CDR2 as YFSETQ. The V call is TRBV5-1, the J call TRBJ2-5; perhaps TRBD1 as D (5 bases). The sample consisted of PBMCs. The receptor's source is a woman aged 18-30 years in good health and CMV-seronegative. For the CDR3, the DNA is TGCGCCAGCAGCCCACTTCACCCAATTCTGACAGCCCCTCAAGAGACCCAGTACTTC. It encodes CASSPLHPILTAPQETQYF. Variable domain in full (rest from reference TRBV5-1 and TRBJ2-5): KAGVTQTPRYLIKTRGQQVTLSCSPISGHRSVSWYQQTPGQGLQFLFEYFSETQRNKGNFPGRFSGRQFSNSRSEMNVSTLELGDSALYLCASSPLHPILTAPQETQYFGPGTRLLVL.